Listed below are T cell receptor beta chains from one sample, sequenced in a study of regulatory T cells in long-lasting Graves disease. One entry per CDR3 protein, called by TCRdb with MiXCR from the multiplex PCR reads. The profile shows a few hundred thousand distinct CDR3 sequences, around 15% of them singletons. The same sample was also studied in work on T cells in Graves' hyperthyroidism and ophthalmopathy.

Sequenced here: peripheral blood mononuclear cells (PBMCs), sampled at new diagnosis, from a patient treated with antithyroid drugs. The source is a woman aged 18-35 years with Graves disease. Each CDR3 is given with its conserved first and last residue. The order of the fields is V gene, D gene, J gene, clone size, CDR3 DNA, CDR3 protein. D genes are given only for firm matches. Clone size, where shown, is once, few, many, or a class for clones that have expanded.

v_call: TRBV5-6
d_call: NA
j_call: TRBJ1-2
clone_size: many
cdr3_nt: TGTGCCAGCAGCTTGAAAGATAACTATGGCTACACCTTC
cdr3_aa: CASSLKDNYGYTF

v_call: TRBV14
d_call: NA
j_call: TRBJ2-3
clone_size: NA
cdr3_nt: TGTGCCAGCAGCCTAACGAAAGACGGGACGAGGGGAACAGATACGCAGTATTTT
cdr3_aa: CASSLTKDGTRGTDTQYF

v_call: TRBV3-1
d_call: NA
j_call: TRBJ1-4
clone_size: many
cdr3_nt: TGTGCCAGCAGCCAAGGACAGGTCGGGCCGTCAACTAATGAAAAACTGTTTTTT
cdr3_aa: CASSQGQVGPSTNEKLFF

v_call: TRBV14
d_call: TRBD2
j_call: TRBJ2-5
clone_size: many
cdr3_nt: TGTGCCAGCAGCCAAGGGGAAGCGGGAGATATGAAGACCCAGTACTTC
cdr3_aa: CASSQGEAGDMKTQYF

v_call: TRBV29-1
d_call: TRBD1
j_call: TRBJ1-2
clone_size: NA
cdr3_nt: TGCAGCTCACGGACAGGGGACTATGGCTACACCTTC
cdr3_aa: CSSRTGDYGYTF

v_call: TRBV6-1
d_call: TRBD2
j_call: TRBJ2-7
clone_size: NA
cdr3_nt: TGTGCCAGCAGTACGGGACTAGCGGGGACCTACGAGCAGTACTTC
cdr3_aa: CASSTGLAGTYEQYF

v_call: TRBV7-9
d_call: TRBD1
j_call: TRBJ1-3
clone_size: NA
cdr3_nt: TGTGCCAGCAGCTCCGACAGGGACTCTGGAAACACCATATATTTT
cdr3_aa: CASSSDRDSGNTIYF

v_call: TRBV10-3
d_call: TRBD1
j_call: TRBJ1-1
clone_size: many
cdr3_nt: TGTGCCATCGGACAGGAGAAGGCTGAAGCTTTCTTT
cdr3_aa: CAIGQEKAEAFF

v_call: TRBV6-5
d_call: NA
j_call: TRBJ2-3
clone_size: many
cdr3_nt: TGTGCCAGCAGTTACGGGATGGGTACAGATACGCAGTATTTT
cdr3_aa: CASSYGMGTDTQYF

v_call: TRBV30
d_call: TRBD1
j_call: TRBJ1-1
clone_size: few
cdr3_nt: TGTGCCTGGAGGACAGGGTCGAACACTGAAGCTTTCTTT
cdr3_aa: CAWRTGSNTEAFF

v_call: TRBV3-1
d_call: NA
j_call: TRBJ1-2
clone_size: many
cdr3_nt: TGTGCCAGCTCGGGCAGCTATGGCTACACCTTC
cdr3_aa: CASSGSYGYTF

v_call: TRBV4-1
d_call: NA
j_call: TRBJ2-2
clone_size: NA
cdr3_nt: TGCGCCAGCAGCCAAGGGCGTGACACCGGGGAGCTGTTTTTT
cdr3_aa: CASSQGRDTGELFF

v_call: TRBV20-1
d_call: TRBD2
j_call: TRBJ2-1
clone_size: NA
cdr3_nt: TGCAGTGTCTACTTAGGACTAGCGGAATACAATGAGCAGTTCTTC
cdr3_aa: CSVYLGLAEYNEQFF

v_call: TRBV10-3
d_call: NA
j_call: TRBJ1-3
clone_size: few
cdr3_nt: TGTGCCATCGGCGGGGGGTTTGGAAACACCATATATTTT
cdr3_aa: CAIGGGFGNTIYF

v_call: TRBV6-1
d_call: NA
j_call: TRBJ2-2
clone_size: many
cdr3_nt: TGTGCCAGCAGGGACACAGGGTTGGGCACCGGGGAGCTGTTTTTT
cdr3_aa: CASRDTGLGTGELFF

v_call: TRBV7-2
d_call: NA
j_call: TRBJ2-1
clone_size: many
cdr3_nt: TGTGCCAGCAGCTTTCGTCCCGGGGTCAATGAGCAGTTCTTC
cdr3_aa: CASSFRPGVNEQFF

v_call: TRBV19
d_call: NA
j_call: TRBJ1-2
clone_size: few
cdr3_nt: TGTGCCAGTAGTATAGGGCAGCAAGGCTACACCTTC
cdr3_aa: CASSIGQQGYTF

v_call: TRBV2
d_call: TRBD1
j_call: TRBJ2-2
clone_size: NA
cdr3_nt: TGTGCCAGCAGTGAAGCGCTTCAGGGGGCCGACGGGGAGCTGTTTTTT
cdr3_aa: CASSEALQGADGELFF

v_call: TRBV30
d_call: NA
j_call: TRBJ1-1
clone_size: NA
cdr3_nt: TGTGCCTGGAGTATACCGAGGAACACTGAAGCTTTCTTT
cdr3_aa: CAWSIPRNTEAFF

v_call: TRBV28
d_call: NA
j_call: TRBJ2-7
clone_size: many
cdr3_nt: TGTGCCAGCAGTTTTTCCGGGGGCGTAGGCTACGAGCAGTACTTC
cdr3_aa: CASSFSGGVGYEQYF

v_call: TRBV11-2
d_call: NA
j_call: TRBJ2-2
clone_size: many
cdr3_nt: TGTGCCAGCAGCCTCGCGATAGCGGACGCGAACACCGGGGAGCTGTTTTTT
cdr3_aa: CASSLAIADANTGELFF

v_call: TRBV29-1
d_call: NA
j_call: TRBJ1-6
clone_size: many
cdr3_nt: TGCAGCGCTTCCGGGACAAACGGTTCACCCCTCCACTTT
cdr3_aa: CSASGTNGSPLHF

v_call: TRBV4-1
d_call: TRBD2
j_call: TRBJ2-2
clone_size: NA
cdr3_nt: TGCGCCAGCAGCCAAGAAGGACTAGCGGGAGAACTTCCCGGGGAGCTGTTTTTT
cdr3_aa: CASSQEGLAGELPGELFF

v_call: TRBV2
d_call: NA
j_call: TRBJ2-3
clone_size: many
cdr3_nt: TGTGCCAGCAGTGAACGATGGATTACCACAGATACGCAGTATTTT
cdr3_aa: CASSERWITTDTQYF

v_call: TRBV5-1
d_call: NA
j_call: TRBJ2-1
clone_size: many
cdr3_nt: TGCGCCAGCAGTATGGACGGTGCCTACAATGAGCAGTTCTTC
cdr3_aa: CASSMDGAYNEQFF

v_call: TRBV7-9
d_call: NA
j_call: TRBJ1-1
clone_size: many
cdr3_nt: TGTGCCAGCAGCTTAGTGGATGAAGCTTTCTTT
cdr3_aa: CASSLVDEAFF

v_call: TRBV28
d_call: NA
j_call: TRBJ2-5
clone_size: many
cdr3_nt: TGTGCCAGCAGTTTATTTGGGCAAGAGACCCAGTACTTC
cdr3_aa: CASSLFGQETQYF

v_call: TRBV3-1
d_call: NA
j_call: TRBJ1-2
clone_size: many
cdr3_nt: TGTGCCAGCAGCCAACTAGAGGGCAGGGAAACAGGGTTTCCTGGCTACACCTTC
cdr3_aa: CASSQLEGRETGFPGYTF

v_call: TRBV14
d_call: TRBD2
j_call: TRBJ2-1
clone_size: few
cdr3_nt: TGTGCCAGCAGCCACCTTAGCGGGAACTACAATGAGCAGTTCTTC
cdr3_aa: CASSHLSGNYNEQFF

v_call: TRBV5-4
d_call: NA
j_call: TRBJ2-1
clone_size: NA
cdr3_nt: TGTGCCAGCAGCTCGGAAGGGGGGCCTTACAATGAGCAGTTCTTC
cdr3_aa: CASSSEGGPYNEQFF

v_call: TRBV20-1
d_call: NA
j_call: TRBJ2-7
clone_size: many
cdr3_nt: TGCAGTGCTAGGTTCAGCTCCTACGAGCAGTACTTC
cdr3_aa: CSARFSSYEQYF

v_call: TRBV5-1
d_call: TRBD2
j_call: TRBJ2-1
clone_size: NA
cdr3_nt: TGCGCCAGCAGCCCATGGGGGACTAGCGGATTCTACAATGAGCAGTTCTTC
cdr3_aa: CASSPWGTSGFYNEQFF

v_call: TRBV12-3/TRBV12-4
d_call: NA
j_call: TRBJ2-7
clone_size: NA
cdr3_nt: TGTGCCAGCAGCAGGGCTAGGGAGCAGTACTTC
cdr3_aa: CASSRAREQYF

v_call: TRBV19
d_call: NA
j_call: TRBJ2-1
clone_size: few
cdr3_nt: TGTGCCAGTAGTATGAGGGGCTATGAGCAGTTCTTC
cdr3_aa: CASSMRGYEQFF

v_call: TRBV28
d_call: NA
j_call: TRBJ1-1
clone_size: NA
cdr3_nt: TGTGCCAGCAGTTTATGGCAGGGACGGGCCACTGAAGCTTTCTTT
cdr3_aa: CASSLWQGRATEAFF

v_call: TRBV18
d_call: TRBD1
j_call: TRBJ2-2
clone_size: NA
cdr3_nt: TGTGCCAGCTCCCAATGGGGACAGGCGAACACCGGGGAGCTGTTTTTT
cdr3_aa: CASSQWGQANTGELFF

v_call: TRBV9
d_call: TRBD2
j_call: TRBJ2-3
clone_size: many
cdr3_nt: TGTGCCAGCAGCCCGGGACTAGAAACAGATACGCAGTATTTT
cdr3_aa: CASSPGLETDTQYF

v_call: TRBV28
d_call: NA
j_call: TRBJ2-2
clone_size: many
cdr3_nt: TGTGCCAGCAGCCGCCCCCCCAGGGGCCCGCTGATGTTGTTTTTT
cdr3_aa: CASSRPPRGPLMLFF

v_call: TRBV12-3/TRBV12-4
d_call: NA
j_call: TRBJ2-3
clone_size: many
cdr3_nt: TGTGCCAGCAGTTTAAATTCCGCAGATACGCAGTATTTT
cdr3_aa: CASSLNSADTQYF

v_call: TRBV6-5
d_call: NA
j_call: TRBJ2-5
clone_size: NA
cdr3_nt: TGTGCCAGCAGTTACAAACCGGGGGACTCAAAAGAGACCCAGTACTTC
cdr3_aa: CASSYKPGDSKETQYF

v_call: TRBV10-3
d_call: NA
j_call: TRBJ2-6
clone_size: few
cdr3_nt: TGTGCCATCAGTGATCCAGCCACCTTATCTGGGGCCAACGTCCTGACTTTC
cdr3_aa: CAISDPATLSGANVLTF

v_call: TRBV7-2
d_call: TRBD1
j_call: TRBJ2-2
clone_size: few
cdr3_nt: TGTGCCAGCAGCCCCGAGACAGGGCTCCTATTTTTCACCGGGGAGCTGTTTTTT
cdr3_aa: CASSPETGLLFFTGELFF

v_call: TRBV15
d_call: NA
j_call: TRBJ2-1
clone_size: few
cdr3_nt: TGTGCCACCAGCGTACAGCCGACAGGCCGCAATGAGCAGTTCTTC
cdr3_aa: CATSVQPTGRNEQFF